Shown below are 28 T cell receptor beta chains from a single sample sequenced in a study of blood T cells in healthy people across ages. Together with a sample-barcoded 5' primer, a J-beta primer mix was included in a second PCR lasting about 6 to 12 cycles. TCRdb reanalysed the 5' RACE reads using MiXCR and keeps one entry per CDR3 protein. Among 790,000 or so distinct CDR3 sequences listed, 45% to 70% were seen once. The sequenced material came from blood. These receptors were taken from a middle-aged man in good health.

The chain combines TRBV20-1 with TRBJ2-7, with D unresolved. Germline CDR1 and CDR2: DFQATT and SNEGSKA (reference sequence). CDR3 length equals 13 residues. Trimming pared 1 base from V and 4 bases from J, leaving 11 bases between. The chain's CDR3 is CSARGSGRYEQYF. CDR3 sequence (DNA): TGCAGTGCTAGAGGATCAGGCAGGTACGAGCAGTACTTC.

The chain is built from TRBV6-1 and TRBJ2-1; D possibly matches TRBD1 or TRBD2 (5 bases each). The V and J ends lost 4 bases and 7 bases respectively, with 17 bases between them. Germline V CDR1 and CDR2: MNHNS, SASEGT. The CDR3 is made up of 15 amino acids. CDR3 protein: CASSVVGEWGNEQFF. DNA for the CDR3: TGTGCCAGCAGTGTGGTCGGAGAATGGGGGAATGAGCAGTTCTTC.

In its sample, this clonotype was seen a few times. The CDR3 DNA reads as TGTGCCAGCAGTTACCGACTAGCGGGAGGGGATACGCAGTATTTT. It specifies CASSYRLAGGDTQYF. The chain combines TRBV6-2 or TRBV6-3 with TRBJ2-3; TRBD2 aligns across 14 bases. Germline loops: CDR1 MNHEY, CDR2 SVGEGT. The V gene end was trimmed by 2 bases and the J gene end by 6 bases; junction bases not matched to a gene: 1. This CDR3 region has 15 residues.

This clonotype turned up a few times. The V and J genes are TRBV18 and TRBJ1-1; D is ambiguous. The CDR3 is made up of 13 amino acids. Per the germline V gene, CDR1 is KGHSH and CDR2 is LQKENI. The germline V and J ends were trimmed by 5 bases and 1 base, with 8 bases remaining between them. CDR3 sequence (DNA): TGTGCCAGCTCATCCGGACGGAACACTGAAGCTTTCTTT. This codes for CASSSGRNTEAFF.

The chain links TRBV7-2 to TRBJ2-3; D call uncertain. Looked up from germline, CDR1 is SGHTA and CDR2 is FQGNSA. The CDR3 loop spans 13 amino acids. Trimming removed 5 bases from V and 2 bases from J, with 8 bases in between. CDR3 sequence: CASSVRPTDTQYF. The CDR3 DNA reads as TGTGCCAGCAGCGTCCGACCCACAGATACGCAGTATTTT.

The chain is built from TRBV28 and TRBJ2-3; 9 bases are shared with TRBD2. Germline V gives CDR1 MDHEN, CDR2 SYDVKM. The junction had 9 bases not matched to a gene; V was cut back by 6 bases and J by 5 bases. This CDR3 has 15 residues. The CDR3 DNA reads as TGTGCCAGCAGGACTGGACTAGCGTTAGAAGATACGCAGTATTTT. Its protein product is CASRTGLALEDTQYF. Full variable domain (outside the CDR3, taken from reference TRBV28 and TRBJ2-3): DVKVTQSSRYLVKRTGEKVFLECVQDMDHENMFWYRQDPGLGLRLIYFSYDVKMKEKGDIPEGYSVSREKKERFSLILESASTNQTSMYLCASRTGLALEDTQYFGPGTRLTVL.

This clonotype has only a few counts. CDR3 in amino acids: CASSQDFGRNRVRIYEQYF. As DNA, the CDR3 is TGTGCCAGCAGCCAAGATTTTGGCCGCAACAGGGTGAGGATCTACGAGCAGTACTTC. This chain connects TRBV4-2 to TRBJ2-7, with D perhaps TRBD1 (6 bases). Trimming shortened V by 0 bases and J by 3 bases, and 24 bases separated the two germline ends. Germline values: CDR1 LGHNA, CDR2 YNFKEQ. This CDR3 contains 19 residues.

The V and J genes are TRBV3-1 and TRBJ1-4; D unresolved. The length of the CDR3 is 13 residues. V was cut by 4 bases and J by 8 bases, with 11 bases left in between. Germline CDR1 reads LGHDT; CDR2 reads YNNKEL (reference sequence). The CDR3 region is CASSPRINEKLFF. In nucleotides, the CDR3 is TGTGCCAGCAGCCCCAGGATAAACGAAAAACTGTTTTTT. Together with reference TRBV3-1 and TRBJ1-4, the CDR3 gives the full variable domain: DTAVSQTPKYLVTQMGNDKSIKCEQNLGHDTMYWYKQDSKKFLKIMFSYNNKELIINETVPNRFSPKSPDKAHLNLHINSLELGDSAVYFCASSPRINEKLFFGSGTQLSVL.

This clonotype was detected many times. V usage is TRBV7-2 and J usage is TRBJ2-1, with 14 bases lining up with TRBD2. Germline CDR1 reads SGHTA; CDR2 reads FQGNSA. This CDR3 region has 16 residues. V gave up 5 bases and J gave up 7 bases; unmatched junction bases: 7. The DNA for the CDR3 is TGTGCCAGCAGCCAGACTAGCGGGAGGGCCATGAATGAGCAGTTCTTC. It encodes CASSQTSGRAMNEQFF.

The chain recombines TRBV3-1 with TRBJ2-2, with a possible D match to TRBD2 (5 bases). Trimming shortened V by 1 base and J by 4 bases, and 7 bases separated the two germline ends. CDR1 is LGHDT and CDR2 is YNNKEL in the germline V gene (reference sequence). The CDR3 covers 14 residues. CDR3 sequence reads: CASSQGRPTGELFF. The CDR3 nucleotides are TGTGCCAGCAGCCAAGGGAGGCCCACCGGGGAGCTGTTTTTT.

V usage is TRBV20-1 and J usage is TRBJ2-1; TRBD2 might be the D (7 bases). V was cut by 7 bases and J by 1 base, with 20 bases left in between. Germline CDR1 DFQATT, CDR2 SNEGSKA (reference sequence). The CDR3 loop spans 16 amino acids. The CDR3 nucleotides read TGCAGTGGGGACAAGGGCGGGAGTTGGTCCTACAATGAGCAGTTCTTC. Translation gives CSGDKGGSWSYNEQFF.

This chain connects TRBV28 to TRBJ2-7; D is ambiguous. The CDR3 is 12 amino acids. The germline gives CDR1 MDHEN, CDR2 SYDVKM. The V and J ends lost 6 bases and 4 bases respectively, with 10 bases between them. CDR3 protein: CASRAQDYEQYF. In nucleotides, the CDR3 is TGTGCCAGCAGAGCGCAGGATTACGAGCAGTACTTC. Full variable domain (outside the CDR3, taken from reference TRBV28 and TRBJ2-7): DVKVTQSSRYLVKRTGEKVFLECVQDMDHENMFWYRQDPGLGLRLIYFSYDVKMKEKGDIPEGYSVSREKKERFSLILESASTNQTSMYLCASRAQDYEQYFGPGTRLTVT.

This sequence joins TRBV10-3 and TRBJ2-1; 8 positions match TRBD2. Losses at the gene ends were 3 bases for V and 6 bases for J; bases not matched to a gene: 13. CDR1 is ENHRY, CDR2 SYGVKD, per germline. The CDR3 length is 17 residues. The CDR3 region is CAISEVAGTRVGNEQFF. DNA of the CDR3: TGTGCCATCAGTGAAGTTGCCGGGACTAGGGTCGGCAATGAGCAGTTCTTC.

This chain links TRBV11-2 with TRBJ2-1, with 9 bases aligning to TRBD2. The V gene end was trimmed by 1 base and the J gene end by 3 bases; junction bases not matched to a gene: 13. Germline assignment: CDR1 SGHAT and CDR2 FQNNGV. The CDR3 runs 19 residues. In nucleotides, the CDR3 is TGTGCCAGCAGCTTAGTGTTGCGGGGGGGTACAACACTCTACAATGAGCAGTTCTTC. Its translation is CASSLVLRGGTTLYNEQFF.

This clonotype has only a few counts. This chain joins TRBV21-1 and TRBJ2-1; no DNA check was done on the table's D call, TRBD1. TRBV21-1 is shown as a pseudogene. The CDR3 covers 13 residues. DNA for the CDR3: TGTGCCAGCAGCAAAGGGGGGACAGTTCCATCGTTCTTC. This sequence encodes CASSKGGTVPSFF.

The chain joins TRBV14 to TRBJ2-1; D is possibly TRBD1 (5 bases). The germline gives CDR1 SGHDN, CDR2 FVKESK. The V end lost 4 bases, the J end lost 1 base, and 11 bases lay between the germline ends. The CDR3 has 15 amino acids. The CDR3 loop reads CASSRRTSSYNEQFF. Here the CDR3 DNA reads TGTGCCAGCAGCCGACGGACAAGTTCCTACAATGAGCAGTTCTTC.

J is TRBJ2-5 and V is TRBV20-1, with 9 bases lining up with TRBD2. Germline values: CDR1 DFQATT, CDR2 SNEGSKA (reference sequence). This CDR3 has 16 amino acids. V trimming: 0 bases; J trimming: 7 bases; junction bases outside the gene matches: 12. DNA for the CDR3: TGCAGTGCTAGAGACCAGACTAGCGGTTATTCGAGGACCCAGTACTTC. It is translated as CSARDQTSGYSRTQYF.

This clonotype was seen a handful of times. The chain links TRBV14 to TRBJ1-1; D is unclear. The ends were cut back, 9 bases at V and 0 bases at J, with 5 bases in the middle. The CDR3 extends over 11 amino acids. CDR1 SGHDN and CDR2 FVKESK come from the germline V gene. CDR3 bases: TGTGCCAGTGGAGTGAACACTGAAGCTTTCTTT. Protein sequence: CASGVNTEAFF.

The gene calls are TRBV5-6 and TRBJ1-2, with TRBD1 as a possible D gene (6 bases). Trimming removed 4 bases from V and 4 bases from J, with 20 bases in between. The CDR3 totals 16 residues. Looked up from germline, CDR1 is SGHDT and CDR2 is YYEEEE. The CDR3 DNA follows: TGTGCCAGCAGCGTTGGGGGGGCTCCCCTAAGCTATGGCTACACCTTC. Its translation is CASSVGGAPLSYGYTF. The variable domain in full, completed from reference TRBV5-6 and TRBJ1-2, reads DAGVTQSPTHLIKTRGQQVTLRCSPKSGHDTVSWYQQALGQGPQFIFQYYEEEERQRGNFPDRFSGHQFPNYSSELNVNALLLGDSALYLCASSVGGAPLSYGYTFGSGTRLTVV.

This clonotype has just a few counts. The V call is TRBV7-2, the J call TRBJ2-5; 9 bases align to TRBD1. The CDR3 spans 18 residues. J gave up 0 bases and V 5 bases, and 13 bases lay outside the gene matches. The germline V gene has CDR1 SGHTA and CDR2 FQGNSA. For the CDR3, the DNA is TGTGCCAGCAGCCCCCTGGCCCCCGGGACAGGGTACCAAGAGACCCAGTACTTC. It yields the protein CASSPLAPGTGYQETQYF.

The chain recombines TRBV4-2 with TRBJ2-1; 12 bases are a match to TRBD2. V dropped 1 base and J dropped 8; count of bases not matched to a gene: 21. The CDR3 loop spans 21 amino acids. Per germline, CDR1 LGHNA and CDR2 YNFKEQ. Written as DNA, the CDR3 is TGTGCCAGCAGCCAAGTCGTATGGGTTTCAGGGACTAGCGGGTCAGGCGATGAGCAGTTCTTC. Protein product: CASSQVVWVSGTSGSGDEQFF.

The chain employs TRBV20-1 and TRBJ2-1, with 15 bases fitting TRBD2. Germline CDR1 is DFQATT and CDR2 is SNEGSKA (reference sequence). The CDR3 has 17 amino acids. Trimming at V came to 3 bases and at J to 1 base, leaving 4 bases not matched to a gene. The CDR3 region is CSARGLAGGESYNEQFF. CDR3 DNA: TGCAGTGCTAGGGGACTAGCGGGAGGAGAATCCTACAATGAGCAGTTCTTC.

Note on this clonotype: Germline and junction disagree at one end, which may indicate a read error. This chain connects TRBV5-1 to TRBJ2-5, with D uncertain. Germline CDR1 is SGHRS and CDR2 is YFSETQ. The CDR3 consists of 13 residues. CDR3 amino acids: CASSLVVQESQYF. As DNA, the CDR3 is TGCGCCAGCAGCTTAGTAGTACAAGAGTCCCAGTACTTC.

The CDR3 spells CASSLPTGDIQYF. CDR3 DNA: TGTGCCAGCAGCCTGCCGACAGGGGACATTCAGTACTTC. This chain uses TRBV4-2 with TRBJ2-4; 8 nucleotides agree with TRBD1. Per the germline V gene, CDR1 is LGHNA and CDR2 is YNFKEQ. The CDR3 is 13 residues long. The V gene end was trimmed by 4 bases and the J gene end by 8 bases; junction bases not matched to a gene: 4.

The V and J genes are TRBV9 and TRBJ2-4; D is unresolved. The DNA end is a closer match to TRBJ2-5, so the J assignment may be wrong. Germline CDR1 is SGDLS and CDR2 is YYNGEE. The CDR3 has 15 amino acids. This CDR3 reads CASSVGVILQETQYF. Written as DNA, the CDR3 is TGTGCCAGCAGCGTAGGGGTAATACTACAAGAGACCCAGTACTTC.

The chain combines TRBV9 with TRBJ2-1; D perhaps matches TRBD2 (5 bases). The J call is in doubt because the DNA end fits TRBJ2-7 better. The CDR3 runs 14 residues. Germline CDR1 SGDLS, CDR2 YYNGEE. Here the CDR3 reads CASSAGFGPYEQYF. CDR3 coding DNA: TGTGCCAGCAGCGCGGGGTTTGGCCCGTACGAGCAGTACTTC.

The V call is TRBV6-2 or TRBV6-3, the J call TRBJ2-3, with D tentatively TRBD2 (5 bases). CDR1 is MNHEY, CDR2 SVGEGT, per germline. This CDR3 region has 15 residues. V lost 1 base and J 4 bases, leaving 12 bases between the germline ends. DNA of the CDR3: TGTGCCAGCAGTTACTTGAGGGAAAACTCAGATACGCAGTATTTT. It yields the protein CASSYLRENSDTQYF.

The chain links TRBV12-3 or TRBV12-4 to TRBJ2-1, with 12 bases aligning to TRBD2. CDR3 length equals 18 residues. Trimming cost V 6 bases and J 2 bases; bases outside gene matches: 11. The CDR3 sequence is CASSRPRTSGAAYNEQFF. The CDR3 DNA is TGTGCCAGCAGCCGACCTCGGACTAGCGGGGCAGCCTACAATGAGCAGTTCTTC.